The clone carrying this T cell receptor beta chain appeared many times. Its antigen remains unidentified. For TCR beta, libraries came from iRepertoire HTBI primers and Arm-PCR of CDR3 regions. In the original analysis: Taken together, the samples had 62 TRBV and roughly 14 TRBJ segments identified. TCRdb fed the multiplex PCR reads into MiXCR, producing one record per CDR3 protein. The V and J calls follow TCRdb's processing rather than the paper's. The sample shows approximately 270,000 distinct CDR3 sequences, 18% of them seen only once. This entry comes from a study of regulatory T cells in long-lasting Graves disease. Time point in this sample: newly diagnosed GD, antithyroid drugs for less than 3 months. RNA extracted from PBMCs served as the sequencing template. This CDR3 contains 19 residues. CDR1 is PRHDT, CDR2 FYEKMQ, per germline (reference sequence). V lost 10 bases, J lost 0 bases, and 28 bases lay in between.

Study conclusions and caveats: TRBV28, TRBJ1-2 and TRBJ2-5 emerged as the favored segments in persistent disease.

The data were also submitted as part of a second study, on T cells in Graves' hyperthyroidism and ophthalmopathy. That investigation notes: In the first-round RT-PCR of the TCR CDR3, the HTBI primer set was used. Clonotypes that were expanded in thyroid above 0.001 mostly appeared in blood too.

The chain employs TRBV13 and TRBJ2-1; a weak D match, TRBD2 (7 bases). The sample was peripheral blood mononuclear cells (PBMCs), taken at new diagnosis, from a patient treated with antithyroid drugs. The sequence was collected from a woman aged 25-40 years with Graves disease. The CDR3 DNA sequence: TGTGCCATCCCTCTTCCACGAGGGGGGGCCTCCAGCTCCTACAATGAGCAGTTCTTC. Its translation is CAIPLPRGGASSSYNEQFF.